This T cell receptor beta chain appears in the sequencing data of a study of T cell changes during pregnancy in multiple sclerosis (dated by TCRdb to between 2017 and 2020). Background on the whole study: Changes in the T cell repertoire over the course of pregnancy were examined in this study in women with multiple sclerosis.

The sample holds one count of this clone. What antigen it recognizes has not been identified. It has no much larger one-base neighbor in the sample; base qualities were not kept. V is shortened by 3 bases, J by 4 bases, and the region joining them spans 13 bases. Its CDR3 holds 15 amino acids, cysteine through phenylalanine. The entry retains the CDR3 DNA only, 45 bases that are in frame from base 1. The germline V gene sets CDR1 to MDHEN and CDR2 to SYDVKM. Library creation used the immunoSEQ multiplex PCR assay. Sourced from immuneACCESS, this table was stored by TCRdb with only in-frame sequences that have V and J called. A share of the clones is absent; for the studies checked, an unresolved V gene accounts for under half, and the remainder has no known explanation. This sample gives tens of thousands of clones in total; 90% to 95% of them show up just once. Clones ranked in the top ten supply roughly 0.7% of the sample.

This TCR was recovered from a female donor in good health, enrolled as a control in a pregnancy study. The rearrangement combines TRBV28 with TRBJ1-5, with a tentative D gene TRBD1 over 6 matching bases. The source was peripheral blood, collected in the third trimester of pregnancy. The encoded CDR3 is CASSFWGQGNQPQHF. The DNA sequence is TGTGCCAGCAGTTTCTGGGGCCAGGGGAATCAGCCCCAGCATTTT.